Sequencing of this TCR beta chain was carried out in a study of cytomegalovirus exposure and HLA in healthy donors. Looking at the study overall: Within an early data release were about 85 million unique TCRs drawn from HLA-typed donors.

With 60 Vbeta and 13 Jbeta primers, the PCR was carried out. Measured with immunoSEQ multiplex PCR; TCRdb has only the in-frame clones, and not every one. The table lists some 150,000 clones, around 82% of them singletons. This clone was seen only a few times. This sample includes further DNA sequences coding for the same CDR3. V was shortened by 0 bases and J by 7 bases, with 10 bases between the two germline ends. Germline assignment: CDR1 MNHEY and CDR2 SVGAGI. CDR3 size: 14 residues. The TCR sequence derives from a woman in her fifties or sixties in good health and CMV-seropositive. The source material was PBMCs. The chain is built from TRBV6-5 and TRBJ2-1; a weak D match, TRBD1 (6 bases). CDR3 loop: CASSYSAGVNEQFF. The CDR3 nucleotides are TGTGCCAGCAGTTACTCCGCAGGGGTAAATGAGCAGTTCTTC.